A single sample gave rise to the 29 T cell receptor beta chains below, sequenced in a study of blood T cell repertoires in COVID-19 (dated by TCRdb to 2018 to 2020). The library was obtained by the immunoSEQ multiplex PCR assay. Entries here come from immuneACCESS through TCRdb and include only in-frame sequences with V and J called. Some clones fail to appear in such tables; in the studies checked, an unresolved V gene covers under half of the shortfall, and the cause of the remainder is unknown. A total of about 62,000 clones appear in this sample, approximately 86% of them only once. The ten largest clones capture 0.9% to 1.2% of the sample. The sequencing sample was made of peripheral blood. The receptors here all came from a man in his 70s with acute or convalescent COVID-19.

The chain uses TRBV7-8 and TRBJ2-7, with 13 nucleotides matching TRBD2. This CDR3 is built from 15 residues. Germline V gene lookup returns CDR1 SGHVS and CDR2 FQNEAQ. V lost 5 bases and J lost 6; bases outside the gene matches: 7. CDR3 amino acids: CASSLGTSGTREQYF. CDR3 nucleotides: TGTGCCAGCAGCCTCGGGACTAGCGGGACACGCGAGCAGTACTTC.

The chain links TRBV18 to TRBJ1-5; no firm D call. Deletions cut 3 bases from V and 3 bases from J, with 9 bases between. From germline, CDR1 is KGHSH and CDR2 LQKENI. This CDR3 is 14 amino acids long. CDR3 nucleotide sequence: TGTGCCAGCTCACCTCGGGGATACAATCAGCCCCAGCATTTT. Encoded protein: CASSPRGYNQPQHF.

V is TRBV29-1 and J is TRBJ1-1, with D hard to call. The CDR3 loop spans 10 amino acids. From germline, CDR1 is SQVTM and CDR2 ANQGSEA. The CDR3 loop reads CIIGDTEAFF. CDR3 coding DNA: TGCATCATCGGGGACACTGAAGCTTTCTTT.

V is TRBV7-9 and J is TRBJ2-3; 11 bases are a match to TRBD2. Germline values: CDR1 SEHNR, CDR2 FQNEAQ (reference sequence). J lost 0 bases, V lost 4 bases, and 3 bases had no gene match. CDR3 length: 16 residues. The CDR3 DNA is TGTGCCAGCAGCTCGGGACTAGCGGCTAGCACAGATACGCAGTATTTT. The encoded protein is CASSSGLAASTDTQYF.

The genes are TRBV3-1 (or the pseudogene TRBV3-2) and TRBJ1-1; D is undetermined. The CDR3 covers 13 residues. The V gene's germline CDR1 is LGHDT and CDR2 YNNKEL (reference sequence). Between the trimmed V and J ends, which lost 4 bases and 7 bases, there was a span of 13 bases. Here the CDR3 DNA reads TGTGCCAGCAGCCTATATAGTGGACTTGAAGCTTTCTTT. Translating gives CASSLYSGLEAFF.

This rearrangement joins TRBV28 to TRBJ2-7; 10 bases are a match to TRBD2. The germline V gene has CDR1 MDHEN and CDR2 SYDVKM. This CDR3 spans 17 amino acids. The V segment lost 6 bases and the J segment 3 bases; nucleotides outside the gene matches: 14. The DNA for the CDR3 is TGTGCCAGCAGCCCAGGAAGGACTAGCGGAAAACTCTACGAGCAGTACTTC. Residues: CASSPGRTSGKLYEQYF.

The rearrangement joins TRBV6-4 to TRBJ2-1; 12 bases are shared with TRBD2. The CDR3 sequence is 14 residues long. CDR1 and CDR2 from the germline V gene are MRHNA and SNTAGT. J was trimmed by 7 bases and V by 4 bases; bases with no gene match: 2. The CDR3 is CASSVLAGGNEQFF. The CDR3 DNA sequence: TGTGCCAGCAGTGTCCTAGCGGGAGGGAATGAGCAGTTCTTC.

This clone has just a few counts. The chain joins TRBV30 to TRBJ1-5; 8 nucleotides align to TRBD1. Trimming removed 3 bases from V and 2 bases from J; junction bases left unmatched: 6. CDR3 size: 15 residues. Per germline, CDR1 GTSNPN and CDR2 SVGIG (reference sequence). Here the CDR3 DNA reads TGTGCCTGGAGGATTGCAGGGGGCCGCAATCAGCCCCAGCATTTT. This encodes CAWRIAGGRNQPQHF.

This rearrangement joins TRBV7-6 to TRBJ2-5; TRBD2 aligns across 7 bases. J lost 2 bases, V lost 7 bases, and 10 bases had no gene match. This CDR3 has 15 amino acids. Germline V CDR1 and CDR2: SGHVS, FNYEAQ. The CDR3 region is CASTKIGGSQETQYF. The CDR3 bases are TGTGCCAGCACCAAGATCGGGGGGTCACAAGAGACCCAGTACTTC. The complete variable domain, with remaining parts taken from reference TRBV7-6 and TRBJ2-5, reads GAGVSQSPRYKVTKRGQDVALRCDPISGHVSLYWYRQALGQGPEFLTYFNYEAQQDKSGLPNDRFSAERPEGSISTLTIQRTEQRDSAMYRCASTKIGGSQETQYFGPGTRLLVL.

The rearrangement links TRBV28 to TRBJ2-7; TRBD1 agrees at 10 bases. CDR3 length: 15 amino acids. The V gene's germline CDR1 is MDHEN and CDR2 SYDVKM. J was trimmed by 1 base and V by 8 bases; bases with no gene match: 8. CDR3 residues: CASLWGQGLSYEQYF. Here the CDR3 DNA reads TGTGCCAGCCTTTGGGGACAGGGGCTTTCCTACGAGCAGTACTTC. The full variable domain, its missing parts supplied by reference TRBV28 and TRBJ2-7, is DVKVTQSSRYLVKRTGEKVFLECVQDMDHENMFWYRQDPGLGLRLIYFSYDVKMKEKGDIPEGYSVSREKKERFSLILESASTNQTSMYLCASLWGQGLSYEQYFGPGTRLTVT.

J is TRBJ1-2 and V is TRBV28; 9 bases are shared with TRBD1. Germline V lookup: CDR1 MDHEN, CDR2 SYDVKM. The length of the CDR3 is 14 residues. J gave up 4 bases and V 5 bases, and 5 bases lay outside the gene matches. The CDR3 protein is CASSTGTGFYGYTF. In nucleotides, the CDR3 is TGTGCCAGCAGTACCGGGACAGGGTTCTATGGCTACACCTTC.

The chain recombines TRBV2 with TRBJ2-5; perhaps TRBD2 as D (5 bases). With 7 bases removed from V and 4 bases from J, the gap between germline ends came to 13 bases. This CDR3 has 13 amino acids. The germline V gene has CDR1 SNHLY and CDR2 FYNNEI. CDR3 bases: TGTGCCAGCATTCGGGGATCGGGAGAGACCCAGTACTTC. Translated, it gives CASIRGSGETQYF.

The chain couples TRBV18 to TRBJ2-2, with a possible D match to TRBD2 (5 bases). The V gene lost 2 bases and the J gene lost 3 bases, with 7 bases spanning the gap. Germline V gene sequence: CDR1 KGHSH, CDR2 LQKENI. The CDR3 consists of 14 residues. CDR3: CASSPLRDTGELFF. As DNA, the CDR3 is TGTGCCAGCTCACCATTGAGGGACACCGGGGAGCTGTTTTTT. The variable domain in full, with the rest retrieved from reference TRBV18 and TRBJ2-2, is NAGVMQNPRHLVRRRGQEARLRCSPMKGHSHVYWYRQLPEEGLKFMVYLQKENIIDESGMPKERFSAEFPKEGPSILRIQQVVRGDSAAYFCASSPLRDTGELFFGEGSRLTVL.

The CDR3 loop is CASSFGVFGNEQFF. DNA for the CDR3: TGTGCCAGCAGCTTCGGGGTGTTCGGCAATGAGCAGTTCTTC. The rearrangement uses TRBV7-2 and TRBJ2-1, with D perhaps matching TRBD2 (5 bases). V lost 3 bases to trimming and J lost 6 bases, with 12 bases between them. CDR1 is SGHTA and CDR2 is FQGNSA in the germline V gene. This CDR3 is 14 amino acids long. Full variable domain (missing parts from reference TRBV7-2 and TRBJ2-1): GAGVSQSPSNKVTEKGKDVELRCDPISGHTALYWYRQSLGQGLEFLIYFQGNSAPDKSGLPSDRFSAERTGGSVSTLTIQRTQQEDSAVYLCASSFGVFGNEQFFGPGTRLTVL.

This chain uses TRBV29-1 with TRBJ2-2, with TRBD1 as a possible D gene (5 bases). This CDR3 is 16 amino acids long. CDR1 and CDR2 (germline): SQVTM, ANQGSEA. The V and J ends lost 1 base and 0 bases respectively, with 12 bases between them. The DNA of the CDR3 is TGCAGCGTTGAAGGGCGACAGCAATCGAACACCGGGGAGCTGTTTTTT. This sequence encodes CSVEGRQQSNTGELFF.

This rearrangement joins TRBV5-1 to TRBJ2-3, with 11 positions matching TRBD1. The CDR3 is 14 residues long. Trimming took 6 bases from V and 5 from J; bases not matched to a gene: 5. The germline V gene encodes CDR1 SGHRS and CDR2 YFSETQ. DNA of the CDR3: TGCGCCAGCACCTGGGACAGGGGGGGAGATACGCAGTATTTT. This codes for CASTWDRGGDTQYF.

The chain has TRBV3-1 (or the pseudogene TRBV3-2) and TRBJ1-1; perhaps TRBD1 as D (5 bases). Germline V gene sequence: CDR1 LGHDT, CDR2 YNNKEL (reference sequence). The CDR3 runs to 14 residues. V dropped 1 base and J dropped 4 bases, with 10 bases sitting between them. The CDR3 here is CASSQVGRVTEAFF. For the CDR3, the DNA is TGTGCCAGCAGCCAAGTCGGCAGGGTCACTGAAGCTTTCTTT.

This clone was picked up one time. The chain recombines TRBV6-4 with TRBJ2-5; D possibly corresponds to TRBD2 (6 bases). Germline loops: CDR1 MRHNA, CDR2 SNTAGT. Trimming took off 2 bases at V and 1 base at J, with 11 bases between the two ends. This CDR3 region has 15 residues. This CDR3 is CASSDEGGSQETQYF. For the CDR3, the DNA is TGTGCCAGCAGTGACGAGGGAGGCTCCCAAGAGACCCAGTACTTC.

In nucleotides, the CDR3 is TGTGCCAGCAGTTACTCGGGCCGGCTTTCACCCCTCCACTTT. It encodes CASSYSGRLSPLHF. The V gene is TRBV6-5, the J gene TRBJ1-6, with no clear D. The CDR3 runs 14 residues. Germline V gene lookup returns CDR1 MNHEY and CDR2 SVGAGI. V was clipped by 0 bases and J by 9 bases, with 9 bases between them.

The chain links TRBV6-2 or TRBV6-3 to TRBJ1-5; weak D call: TRBD1 (6 bases). The CDR3 extends over 17 amino acids. Germline-derived CDR1 and CDR2 are MNHEY and SVGEGT. Deletions cut 2 bases from V and 3 bases from J, with 17 bases between. The CDR3 region has the DNA TGTGCCAGCAGTTACCGTCAGGGGTTGGAGGTCAATCAGCCCCAGCATTTT. The encoded protein is CASSYRQGLEVNQPQHF.

This clone was counted between two and nine times. The rearrangement joins TRBV5-1 to TRBJ1-4; the D gene is possibly TRBD1 (5 bases). Germline assignment: CDR1 SGHRS and CDR2 YFSETQ. Between the trimmed V and J ends, which lost 1 base and 6 bases, there was a span of 10 bases. The CDR3 is 14 residues long. The CDR3 nucleotides are TGCGCCAGCAGCTTGCAGGGCGGCTATGAAAAACTGTTTTTT. It is translated as CASSLQGGYEKLFF.

The chain is built from TRBV5-1 and TRBJ1-5; D might be TRBD1 (6 bases). The germline V gene has CDR1 SGHRS and CDR2 YFSETQ. Trimming stripped 4 bases from V and 0 bases from J, with 11 bases between. This CDR3 is 15 amino acids long. The CDR3, as DNA: TGCGCCAGCAGCCCGACAGGATATAGCAATCAGCCCCAGCATTTT. Translation gives CASSPTGYSNQPQHF. The full variable domain, its missing parts supplied by reference TRBV5-1 and TRBJ1-5, is KAGVTQTPRYLIKTRGQQVTLSCSPISGHRSVSWYQQTPGQGLQFLFEYFSETQRNKGNFPGRFSGRQFSNSRSEMNVSTLELGDSALYLCASSPTGYSNQPQHFGDGTRLSIL.

The rearrangement uses TRBV7-9 and TRBJ2-3; 13 nucleotides match TRBD2. Germline V gene data show CDR1 as SEHNR and CDR2 as FQNEAQ (reference sequence). The ends lost 6 bases at V and 4 bases at J; junction bases unmatched: 7. The CDR3 contains 16 residues. CDR3 DNA sequence: TGTGCCAGCAGACCAACTAGCGGGAGGGCCTCAGATACGCAGTATTTT. Translation gives CASRPTSGRASDTQYF.

The V gene is TRBV12-5, the J gene TRBJ2-3; D unresolved. Trimming stripped 8 bases from V and 0 bases from J, with 6 bases between. CDR3 length equals 12 residues. Germline V gives CDR1 LGHNT, CDR2 FRNRAP. Here the CDR3 DNA reads TGTGCTAGTCGGGTAAGCACAGATACGCAGTATTTT. Protein product: CASRVSTDTQYF.

This chain connects TRBV18 to TRBJ2-7; D perhaps matches TRBD2 (6 bases). CDR3 length equals 14 residues. Trimming stripped 5 bases from V and 1 base from J, with 12 bases between. The germline V gene encodes CDR1 KGHSH and CDR2 LQKENI. The CDR3 sequence: CASSLTGTSYEQYF. The CDR3 nucleotides read TGTGCCAGCTCATTAACCGGGACTTCCTACGAGCAGTACTTC.

This chain joins TRBV18 and TRBJ1-1; D unresolved. V lost 2 bases, J lost 6 bases, and 13 bases lay in between. CDR1 KGHSH and CDR2 LQKENI come from the germline V gene. The CDR3 runs to 14 residues. The CDR3 here is CASSPAREGAEAFF. The CDR3 coding sequence is TGTGCCAGCTCACCAGCTAGGGAGGGCGCTGAAGCTTTCTTT.

The V call is TRBV5-6, the J call TRBJ2-7; TRBD1 matches 9 bases. The CDR3 is 14 amino acids. Germline V gives CDR1 SGHDT, CDR2 YYEEEE. V lost 3 bases to trimming and J lost 3 bases; unmatched junction nucleotides: 4. The DNA for the CDR3 is TGTGCCAGCAGCTGGGGACAGGGCCTCTACGAGCAGTACTTC. It yields the protein CASSWGQGLYEQYF.

The table lists this clone with a count of one. This sequence joins TRBV6-5 and TRBJ2-7, with 8 bases that match TRBD1. V was clipped by 6 bases and J by 4 bases; unmatched bases: 8. The CDR3 is made up of 14 amino acids. Germline CDR1 reads MNHEY; CDR2 reads SVGAGI. The CDR3 DNA follows: TGTGCCAGCAGACAAACCGGGGACAGGTACGAGCAGTACTTC. It is translated as CASRQTGDRYEQYF.

The CDR3, as DNA: TGTGCCAGCAGCTTGAGCAGGTATCAGCCCCAGCATTTT. Protein sequence: CASSLSRYQPQHF. The genes are TRBV5-5 and TRBJ1-5; D unresolved. CDR3 size: 13 residues. Per germline, CDR1 SGHKS and CDR2 YYEKEE (reference sequence). The V gene lost 1 base and the J gene lost 5 bases, with 7 bases spanning the gap.